The 32 T cell receptor beta chains listed next were all sequenced from one sample in a study of T cells expressing NK-cell markers. Reanalyzing the 5' RACE reads, TCRdb keeps one entry per CDR3 protein, without DNA. The sample table sets out about 260,000 distinct CDR3 sequences. The sample consisted of blood T cells: a sorted CD56 or NKG2C T cell subset, CD4+ or CD8+ T cells, or bulk PBMC T cells (not recorded which). The source is a woman between 18 and 75 years old in good health.

The rearrangement uses TRBV7-9 and TRBJ1-2; TCRdb lists TRBD1, though no DNA is available to test this call. The CDR3 totals 17 residues. From germline, CDR1 is SEHNR and CDR2 FQNEAQ (reference sequence). CDR3 residues: CASSPSWAHRDHHGYTF. Looking up the rest from reference TRBV7-9 and TRBJ1-2 gives the full variable domain: DTGVSQNPRHKITKRGQNVTFRCDPISEHNRLYWYRQTLGQGPEFLTYFQNEAQLEKSRLLSDRFSAERPKGSFSTLEIQRTEQGDSAMYLCASSPSWAHRDHHGYTFGSGTRLTVV.

The genes are TRBV6-5 and TRBJ2-5. The CDR3 runs to 11 residues. CDR1 and CDR2 (germline): MNHEY, SVGAGI. The CDR3 protein is CASSYMETQYF.

The rearrangement joins TRBV7-2 to TRBJ2-1; TCRdb outputs TRBD1, but without DNA this stays unchecked. CDR1 and CDR2 (germline): SGHTA, FQGNSA. The CDR3 has 17 residues. CDR3 protein: CASSPPLASKTYNEQFF.

The chain has TRBV5-5 and TRBJ2-3; TCRdb's D call, TRBD2, is unchecked because there is no DNA. The CDR3 runs 14 residues. Germline CDR1 is SGHKS and CDR2 is YYEKEE (reference sequence). CDR3: CASIRTSGTDTQYF.

The J gene is TRBJ2-7, the V gene TRBV7-6; checking the TCRdb D call of TRBD2 is not possible without DNA. CDR3 size: 16 residues. Germline CDR1 reads SGHVS; CDR2 reads FNYEAQ. This chain's CDR3 is CASSLEGSLGSYEQYF. The full variable domain, completed using reference TRBV7-6 and TRBJ2-7, is GAGVSQSPRYKVTKRGQDVALRCDPISGHVSLYWYRQALGQGPEFLTYFNYEAQQDKSGLPNDRFSAERPEGSISTLTIQRTEQRDSAMYRCASSLEGSLGSYEQYFGPGTRLTVT.

The chain links TRBV3-1 to TRBJ1-2; as DNA is missing, the TRBD1 call by TCRdb cannot be tested. From germline, CDR1 is LGHDT and CDR2 YNNKEL (reference sequence). The CDR3 is 19 residues long. The CDR3 sequence: CASSLRLSRGRSWSYGYTF.

This chain links TRBV4-2 with TRBJ2-5; TCRdb's D call of TRBD1 is untestable without DNA. CDR3 length: 17 residues. CDR1 LGHNA and CDR2 YNFKEQ come from the germline V gene. CDR3: CASSQIWVDRGVKTQYF.

This chain links TRBV12-3 or TRBV12-4 with TRBJ2-1; as DNA is missing, the TRBD2 call by TCRdb cannot be tested. This CDR3 is built from 15 residues. The CDR3 reads CASRSGLERDNEQFF.

The chain couples TRBV7-2 to TRBJ1-5; the TRBD1 assignment by TCRdb is unverifiable without DNA. In germline, CDR1 is SGHTA, CDR2 FQGNSA. The CDR3 extends over 17 amino acids. The CDR3 here is CASSLGRGQRSNQPQHF.

CDR3 loop: CASSSSFAAVAPRELFF. This chain connects TRBV27 to TRBJ2-2. Germline values: CDR1 MNHEY, CDR2 SMNVEV (reference sequence). The CDR3 is 17 residues long.

The rearrangement uses TRBV12-3 or TRBV12-4 and TRBJ2-2; as DNA is missing, the TRBD1 call by TCRdb cannot be tested. The CDR3 covers 12 residues. Here the CDR3 reads CASGPLTGELFF.

The V call is TRBV29-1, the J call TRBJ2-3; TCRdb proposes TRBD1, but this gene call is untestable without DNA. The CDR3 is made up of 16 amino acids. The germline V gene has CDR1 SQVTM and CDR2 ANQGSEA. The CDR3 here is CSVEDGGTGVADTQYF.

This chain uses TRBV12-3 or TRBV12-4 with TRBJ2-1; TCRdb's D call, TRBD1, is unchecked because there is no DNA. The CDR3 is 15 residues long. CDR3 sequence reads: CASRRQGPSYNEQFF.

The chain is built from TRBV20-1 and TRBJ2-7; TCRdb indicates TRBD1, and absent DNA this call remains unverified. CDR3 length: 14 amino acids. Germline lookup yields CDR1 DFQATT and CDR2 SNEGSKA (reference sequence). The CDR3 is CSAEPGQGLYEQYF.

V usage is TRBV15 and J usage is TRBJ1-1. CDR3 size: 16 residues. Germline V gives CDR1 LNHNV, CDR2 YYDKDF (reference sequence). The CDR3 spells CATSREIPGLGTEAFF.

The V call is TRBV9, the J call TRBJ2-6; lacking DNA, the TRBD2 call made by TCRdb goes unchecked. The CDR3 is 17 residues long. CDR1 is SGDLS and CDR2 is YYNGEE in the germline V gene. CDR3 residues: CASSAQPAGGKANVLTF.

This chain links TRBV9 with TRBJ2-3; TCRdb gives TRBD1 as the D gene, but with no DNA this cannot be confirmed. The CDR3 spans 14 residues. Germline loops: CDR1 SGDLS, CDR2 YYNGEE. CDR3 loop: CASRDSGGGNTQYF.

The V and J genes are TRBV29-1 and TRBJ2-5; TCRdb's D call, TRBD1, is unchecked because there is no DNA. The germline CDR1 and CDR2 sequences are SQVTM and ANQGSEA. The CDR3 is 15 residues long. CDR3: CSVAGQGAGQETQYF.

The chain is built from TRBV12-3 or TRBV12-4 and TRBJ2-3; the D gene TCRdb calls, TRBD2, cannot be checked with no DNA. The CDR3 totals 17 residues. The CDR3: CASSLVAGGLGTDTQYF.

The chain combines TRBV18 with TRBJ1-1; TCRdb selects TRBD1, and the lack of DNA leaves this call unchecked. CDR3 length: 14 residues. CDR1 is KGHSH and CDR2 is LQKENI in the germline V gene. CDR3 sequence: CASSRNRETTEAFF. The variable domain in full, with the rest retrieved from reference TRBV18 and TRBJ1-1, is NAGVMQNPRHLVRRRGQEARLRCSPMKGHSHVYWYRQLPEEGLKFMVYLQKENIIDESGMPKERFSAEFPKEGPSILRIQQVVRGDSAAYFCASSRNRETTEAFFGQGTRLTVV.

This sequence joins TRBV29-1 and TRBJ1-2; TCRdb picks TRBD1, but there is no DNA to check that call. Per the germline V gene, CDR1 is SQVTM and CDR2 is ANQGSEA. The CDR3 runs to 11 residues. The CDR3 protein is CSSGTPDGYTF.

The chain is built from TRBV7-2 and TRBJ2-7; the D gene TCRdb calls, TRBD1, cannot be checked with no DNA. The CDR3 runs to 14 residues. From germline, CDR1 is SGHTA and CDR2 FQGNSA. This CDR3 reads CASSRGQPPYEQYF. Together with reference TRBV7-2 and TRBJ2-7, the CDR3 gives the full variable domain: GAGVSQSPSNKVTEKGKDVELRCDPISGHTALYWYRQSLGQGLEFLIYFQGNSAPDKSGLPSDRFSAERTGGSVSTLTIQRTQQEDSAVYLCASSRGQPPYEQYFGPGTRLTVT.

The chain employs TRBV11-2 and TRBJ2-2; TCRdb indicates TRBD1, and absent DNA this call remains unverified. The germline V gene has CDR1 SGHAT and CDR2 FQNNGV. CDR3 size: 16 residues. The CDR3 here is CASSLAVTLGPGELFF.

The chain links TRBV7-2 to TRBJ2-5; without DNA, the TCRdb call of TRBD1 cannot be checked. The CDR3 extends over 15 amino acids. Per the germline V gene, CDR1 is SGHTA and CDR2 is FQGNSA. This CDR3 reads CASSPPRGYQETQYF.

V usage is TRBV19 and J usage is TRBJ1-2. The CDR3 loop spans 14 amino acids. CDR1 is LNHDA and CDR2 is SQIVND in the germline V gene (reference sequence). CDR3 region: CASSIQDSGGGYTF.

This chain links TRBV20-1 with TRBJ1-1; TCRdb designates TRBD1, a call that cannot be tested without DNA. Looked up from germline, CDR1 is DFQATT and CDR2 is SNEGSKA (reference sequence). The CDR3 spans 13 residues. The CDR3 sequence: CSVPHRENTEAFF.

This chain links TRBV18 with TRBJ2-6. The CDR3 loop spans 18 amino acids. The germline gives CDR1 KGHSH, CDR2 LQKENI. CDR3 region: CASSPLSIRSTGANVLTF.

V gene TRBV6-5 combines with J gene TRBJ2-3. Germline V lookup: CDR1 MNHEY, CDR2 SVGAGI. This CDR3 is built from 12 residues. The CDR3 here is CASSYNTDTQYF.

V gene TRBV19 combines with J gene TRBJ1-2; TCRdb proposes TRBD1, but this gene call is untestable without DNA. The CDR3 is made up of 12 amino acids. The germline gives CDR1 LNHDA, CDR2 SQIVND (reference sequence). The CDR3 here is CASRGQINGYTF.

The chain recombines TRBV18 with TRBJ1-4. This CDR3 comprises 14 residues. CDR1 and CDR2 from the germline V gene are KGHSH and LQKENI. The CDR3 loop is CASSATGDNEKLFF.

The V call is TRBV29-1, the J call TRBJ2-1; absent DNA, TCRdb's TRBD2 call cannot be checked. The CDR3 contains 15 residues. Germline lookup yields CDR1 SQVTM and CDR2 ANQGSEA. The CDR3 reads CSGRGGASSYNEQFF.

This chain joins TRBV4-3 and TRBJ2-3; TCRdb's D call of TRBD2 is untestable without DNA. CDR1 is LGHNA and CDR2 is YSLEER in the germline V gene. The CDR3 covers 16 residues. The CDR3 spells CASSPAGGRALDTQYF.